The present T cell receptor beta chain was sequenced within a study of regulatory T cells in long-lasting Graves disease. This clonotype was detected ten times or more. Trimming left V 3 bases short and J 4 bases short, with 17 bases between. Per the germline V gene, CDR1 is SGHRS and CDR2 is YFSETQ. CDR3 length equals 16 residues. CDR3-region Arm-PCR and iRepertoire HTBI primers produced the TCR beta libraries. TCRdb re-called the multiplex PCR reads with MiXCR, one entry per CDR3 protein. The sample shows some 600,000 distinct CDR3 sequences, about 15% of them seen only once. This sample's time point: newly diagnosed GD, antithyroid drugs for less than 3 months. TCR sequences were obtained from RNA taken from PBMCs. With EDTA tubes as the receptacles, approximately 8.2 milliliters of peripheral blood were drawn. Separately, the same data were catalogued under a study of T cells in Graves' hyperthyroidism and ophthalmopathy.

The receptor was derived from a man between 18 and 29 years old with Graves disease. This chain joins TRBV5-1 and TRBJ1-5; D is uncertain. The sample here was peripheral blood mononuclear cells (PBMCs), taken at new diagnosis, from a patient treated with antithyroid drugs. The CDR3 region has the DNA TGCGCCAGCAGCTCATCCGGTCCACAGTTGAATCAGCCCCAGCATTTT. It encodes CASSSSGPQLNQPQHF.